These 28 T cell receptor beta chains share one sample of origin, sequenced in a study of PD-L1 blockade in urothelial cancer. Libraries were prepared by immunoSEQ multiplex PCR; TCRdb keeps only in-frame clonotypes and omits some of them. The sample carries more than 95,000 clones, around 88% recorded once. Noted time point: peripheral blood 6 weeks after treatment start. This material consisted of PBMCs, taken around atezolizumab (anti-PD-L1) treatment. Source of these receptors: a man aged 50 to 59 with urothelial cancer.

V usage is TRBV7-3 and J usage is TRBJ2-2, with 9 nucleotides matching TRBD2. The CDR3 extends over 17 amino acids. CDR1 is SGHTA, CDR2 FQGTGA, per germline. V lost 5 bases to trimming and J lost 4 bases; unmatched junction nucleotides: 11. CDR3 DNA: TGTGCCAGCAGCCCAAGTCCGCTAGCGGGGAGCACCGGGGAGCTGTTTTTT. Its protein product is CASSPSPLAGSTGELFF.

Here the CDR3 DNA reads TGTGCCAGCAGTTTTCGGGCGGACAGGGTCTACGAGCAGTACTTC. Encoded protein: CASSFRADRVYEQYF. The J gene is TRBJ2-7, the V gene TRBV27, with 8 bases lining up with TRBD1. Per germline, CDR1 MNHEY and CDR2 SMNVEV (reference sequence). CDR3 length: 15 amino acids. V shed 3 bases and J 3 bases; nucleotides not matched to a gene: 7.

This chain links TRBV7-2 with TRBJ2-1; D is undetermined. The CDR3 totals 16 residues. Trimming left V 2 bases short and J 0 bases short, with 11 bases between. Germline CDR1 is SGHTA and CDR2 is FQGNSA. The CDR3 loop is CASSLSPVSSYNEQFF. The CDR3 bases are TGTGCCAGCAGCTTAAGTCCGGTGAGCTCCTACAATGAGCAGTTCTTC.

Of note for this clone: Other DNA sequences in the sample encode the same CDR3. The gene calls are TRBV28 and TRBJ2-3, with 7 positions matching TRBD2. V lost 4 bases to trimming and J lost 4 bases; unmatched junction nucleotides: 5. Germline values: CDR1 MDHEN, CDR2 SYDVKM. This CDR3 has 14 amino acids. CDR3 DNA sequence: TGTGCCAGCAGTTCCGGGGGGTCTGCAGATACGCAGTATTTT. Translated, it gives CASSSGGSADTQYF.

The chain carries TRBV5-6 and TRBJ1-2, with TRBD1 matching 9 bases. Germline V CDR1 and CDR2: SGHDT, YYEEEE. J lost 5 bases, V lost 2 bases, and 1 base had no gene match. This CDR3 is built from 13 residues. The chain's CDR3 is CASSFGTGYGYTF. Written as DNA, the CDR3 is TGTGCCAGCAGCTTCGGGACAGGGTATGGCTACACCTTC.

V and J are TRBV11-2 and TRBJ1-1; TRBD1 matches 12 bases. Germline V gene data show CDR1 as SGHAT and CDR2 as FQNNGV. The CDR3 consists of 16 residues. Trimming took 4 bases from V and 4 from J; bases not matched to a gene: 7. CDR3 sequence reads: CASSSNRDRGRTEAFF. In DNA, the CDR3 is TGTGCCAGCAGCTCCAACCGGGACAGGGGGCGCACTGAAGCTTTCTTT.

This CDR3 reads CASSLDRLAGGMGDTQYF. Written as DNA, the CDR3 is TGTGCCAGCAGCTTAGATCGTCTAGCGGGAGGAATGGGCGATACGCAGTATTTT. The V call is TRBV11-2, the J call TRBJ2-3; 11 bases map to TRBD2. Germline values: CDR1 SGHAT, CDR2 FQNNGV. The CDR3 length is 18 residues. The V gene end was trimmed by 0 bases and the J gene end by 6 bases; junction bases not matched to a gene: 11.

The V gene is TRBV28, the J gene TRBJ1-2; no firm D call. This CDR3 is 13 amino acids long. CDR1 and CDR2 (germline): MDHEN, SYDVKM. Trimming removed 1 base from V and 4 bases from J, with 7 bases in between. DNA for the CDR3: TGTGCCAGCAGTTTATTGGTGGCCTATGGCTACACCTTC. Amino acids: CASSLLVAYGYTF.

CDR3 sequence reads: CASSLAGTGGISPLHF. CDR3 bases: TGCGCCAGCAGCCTAGCCGGGACAGGTGGTATTTCACCCCTCCACTTT. V and J are TRBV5-1 and TRBJ1-6; 8 bases are shared with TRBD1. Germline V gives CDR1 SGHRS, CDR2 YFSETQ. The CDR3 covers 16 residues. Losses at the gene ends were 4 bases for V and 9 bases for J; bases not matched to a gene: 12. Filled out from reference TRBV5-1 and TRBJ1-6, the complete variable domain reads KAGVTQTPRYLIKTRGQQVTLSCSPISGHRSVSWYQQTPGQGLQFLFEYFSETQRNKGNFPGRFSGRQFSNSRSEMNVSTLELGDSALYLCASSLAGTGGISPLHFGNGTRLTVT.

V is TRBV19 and J is TRBJ2-1, with 11 bases fitting TRBD2. CDR1 is LNHDA and CDR2 is SQIVND in the germline V gene (reference sequence). V lost 3 bases and J lost 6; bases outside the gene matches: 1. The CDR3 extends over 14 amino acids. The CDR3 loop reads CASSMGLAVNEQFF. CDR3 nucleotides: TGTGCCAGTAGTATGGGACTAGCGGTCAATGAGCAGTTCTTC.

V is TRBV21-1 and J is TRBJ1-3. TRBV21-1 is labeled a pseudogene. This CDR3 is built from 15 residues. Written as DNA, the CDR3 is TGTGCCAGCAGCGAGGGATCCGAGGGTCGGGACACCATATATTTT. Translation gives CASSEGSEGRDTIYF.

This clone occurred once. The rearrangement uses TRBV14 and TRBJ1-1; D gene uncertain. The CDR3 length is 14 residues. Germline lookup yields CDR1 SGHDN and CDR2 FVKESK. Trimming left V 4 bases short and J 4 bases short, with 13 bases between. CDR3 sequence (DNA): TGTGCCAGCAGCCTAGGGAGGTGGGGCACTGAAGCTTTCTTT. It translates to CASSLGRWGTEAFF.

This rearrangement joins TRBV5-1 to TRBJ2-3; D not resolved. This CDR3 has 13 residues. Germline loops: CDR1 SGHRS, CDR2 YFSETQ. V was trimmed by 5 bases and J by 5 bases, leaving 12 bases between them. CDR3 coding DNA: TGCGCCAGCAGTTCCATTACGGGAGATACGCAGTATTTT. Translated: CASSSITGDTQYF.

V usage is TRBV30 and J usage is TRBJ2-3; D is perhaps TRBD2 (6 bases). The CDR3 has 13 residues. Germline V CDR1 and CDR2: GTSNPN, SVGIG (reference sequence). The DNA for the CDR3 is TGTGTTACGGCGGGGTTTGGGGTGGATACGCAGTATTTT. Protein: CVTAGFGVDTQYF.

The chain couples TRBV5-5 to TRBJ2-2; unclear D gene. The CDR3 consists of 13 residues. Germline CDR1 SGHKS, CDR2 YYEKEE (reference sequence). V was pared by 5 bases and J by 1 base, with 6 bases between. The CDR3 protein is CASSRMNTGELFF. DNA of the CDR3: TGTGCCAGCAGTCGTATGAACACCGGGGAGCTGTTTTTT.

V gene TRBV11-3 combines with J gene TRBJ2-1, with 8 bases that match TRBD2. Germline CDR1 SGHNT, CDR2 YENEEA. V gave up 5 bases and J gave up 8 bases; unmatched junction bases: 11. The CDR3 spans 15 residues. The DNA for the CDR3 is TGTGCCAGCAGCCGCACTAGCGGCCGTGGGGATGAGCAGTTCTTC. It specifies CASSRTSGRGDEQFF. The full variable domain, its missing parts supplied by reference TRBV11-3 and TRBJ2-1, is EAGVVQSPRYKIIEKKQPVAFWCNPISGHNTLYWYLQNLGQGPELLIRYENEEAVDDSQLPKDRFSAERLKGVDSTLKIQPAELGDSAVYLCASSRTSGRGDEQFFGPGTRLTVL.

The CDR3 spells CASSLDRVMSAPLHF. DNA of the CDR3: TGTGCCAGCAGCTTAGACAGGGTAATGTCGGCACCCCTCCACTTT. V gene TRBV7-2 combines with J gene TRBJ1-6; TRBD1 is a possible D gene (6 bases). The CDR3 spans 15 residues. Trimming took 1 base from V and 11 from J, leaving 15 bases between them. The germline V gene encodes CDR1 SGHTA and CDR2 FQGNSA.

The genes are TRBV4-1 and TRBJ1-2; the match to TRBD1 covers 9 bases. CDR3 length: 15 amino acids. The V gene's germline CDR1 is MGHRA and CDR2 YSYEKL. The junction had 6 bases not matched to a gene; V was cut back by 6 bases and J by 1 base. This CDR3 is CASSPRTGVNYGYTF. Here the CDR3 DNA reads TGCGCCAGCAGTCCTCGGACAGGGGTTAACTATGGCTACACCTTC.

CDR3 protein: CASSFHTDTQYF. The DNA of the CDR3 is TGTGCCAGCAGCTTCCACACAGATACGCAGTATTTT. The chain couples TRBV5-4 to TRBJ2-3, with D hard to call. CDR3 length: 12 residues. Per germline, CDR1 SGHNT and CDR2 YYREEE (reference sequence). V was pared by 2 bases and J by 2 bases, with 3 bases between.

This clone was recorded only once. This sequence joins TRBV6-5 and TRBJ2-7, with 10 bases fitting TRBD2. The V segment lost 1 base and the J segment 2 bases; nucleotides outside the gene matches: 5. CDR1 and CDR2 (germline): MNHEY, SVGAGI. This CDR3 region has 16 residues. The CDR3 loop is CASSYLAGGYPYEQYF. Written as DNA, the CDR3 is TGTGCCAGCAGTTACTTAGCGGGAGGCTACCCCTACGAGCAGTACTTC.

The chain combines TRBV2 with TRBJ1-2; 10 nucleotides align to TRBD1. Germline trimming cut 6 bases from V and 8 bases from J; bases unmatched to any gene: 9. This CDR3 spans 14 amino acids. CDR1 is SNHLY and CDR2 is FYNNEI in the germline V gene. The CDR3 reads CASRDRQGAGGYTF. Written as DNA, the CDR3 is TGTGCCAGCAGGGACCGACAGGGGGCGGGGGGCTACACCTTC.

The V call is TRBV18, the J call TRBJ1-5, with a weak D call TRBD1 (6 bases). V lost 6 bases to trimming and J lost 4 bases, with 19 bases between them. This CDR3 contains 16 residues. Germline lookup yields CDR1 KGHSH and CDR2 LQKENI. The CDR3 coding sequence is TGTGCCAGCTCGCGTGTACAGGGAAAAGCTAATCAGCCCCAGCATTTT. Protein sequence: CASSRVQGKANQPQHF.

This chain connects TRBV21-1 to TRBJ2-1; the D segment call TRBD1 is taken from the table without a DNA check. TRBV21-1 is labeled a pseudogene. The length of the CDR3 is 12 residues. This chain's CDR3 is CASSSTGNEQFF. Here the CDR3 DNA reads TGTGCCAGCAGCAGTACAGGGAATGAGCAGTTCTTC.

To note about this clone: The junction differs from germline at one of its ends, possibly a read error. This chain joins TRBV14 and TRBJ2-3, with 13 bases identical to TRBD2. This CDR3 spans 13 amino acids. Germline V lookup: CDR1 SGHDN, CDR2 FVKESK. The CDR3 protein is CASSRLAGGLRHF. CDR3 in DNA: TGTGCCAGCAGCCGACTAGCGGGAGGACTCCGGCATTTT.

This sequence joins TRBV10-3 and TRBJ2-1, with D perhaps TRBD1 (6 bases). Looked up from germline, CDR1 is ENHRY and CDR2 is SYGVKD. Trimming removed 6 bases from V and 5 bases from J, with 8 bases in between. The CDR3 extends over 12 amino acids. Written as DNA, the CDR3 is TGTGCCATCAGGGGGGCGGACAATGAGCAGTTCTTC. Protein: CAIRGADNEQFF.

DNA of the CDR3: TGTGCCAGCAGCGTGGGACTAGGGGTAAATCAAGAGACCCAGTACTTC. Translation gives CASSVGLGVNQETQYF. The V gene is TRBV9, the J gene TRBJ2-5; 8 bases line up with TRBD2. The CDR3 is 16 amino acids. Germline V gene data show CDR1 as SGDLS and CDR2 as YYNGEE. The junction had 8 bases not matched to a gene; V was cut back by 2 bases and J by 2 bases. The full variable domain, with the rest looked up from reference TRBV9 and TRBJ2-5, is DSGVTQTPKHLITATGQRVTLRCSPRSGDLSVYWYQQSLDQGLQFLIQYYNGEERAKGNILERFSAQQFPDLHSELNLSSLELGDSALYFCASSVGLGVNQETQYFGPGTRLLVL.

This clone was detected only once. The DNA for the CDR3 is TGTGCCAGCAGCCCGTCCAGAGGAGGGAACACTGAAGCTTTCTTT. Its protein product is CASSPSRGGNTEAFF. The chain joins TRBV28 to TRBJ1-1; D unclear. Trimming removed 6 bases at V and 1 base at J, with 15 bases between. Germline-derived CDR1 and CDR2 are MDHEN and SYDVKM. There are 15 residues in the CDR3.

V is TRBV28 and J is TRBJ1-2; D not certain. The CDR3 length is 14 residues. The germline V and J ends were trimmed by 6 bases and 5 bases, with 16 bases remaining between them. Germline lookup yields CDR1 MDHEN and CDR2 SYDVKM. The CDR3 protein is CASRAGSNGYGYTF. DNA for the CDR3: TGTGCCAGCAGGGCCGGGTCCAATGGGTATGGCTACACCTTC.